The present entry profiles one T cell receptor (beta chain) with its context. These data are taken from a study of OX40 agonist ivuxolimab in advanced cancers. Some clones are missing from TCRdb's copy, which holds only in-frame ones; the method was immunoSEQ multiplex PCR. This sample carries 90,000 or so clones, 90% to 95% of them seen once, and the ten largest clones take around 2.5%. This sequence was found in an adult with an advanced solid tumor such as melanoma, head and neck, liver or kidney cancer. The material sequenced was CD4+ or CD8+ T cells sorted from blood, taken in a trial of the OX40 agonist ivuxolimab.

The chain's CDR3 is CASSLDVSAGTQYF. For the CDR3, the DNA is TGTGCCAGCAGCTTAGATGTATCTGCGGGGACCCAGTACTTC. The chain uses TRBV7-9 and TRBJ2-5, with D perhaps matching TRBD2 (5 bases). Trimming pared 1 base from V and 7 bases from J, leaving 13 bases between. Per germline, CDR1 SEHNR and CDR2 FQNEAQ (reference sequence). This CDR3 contains 14 residues.